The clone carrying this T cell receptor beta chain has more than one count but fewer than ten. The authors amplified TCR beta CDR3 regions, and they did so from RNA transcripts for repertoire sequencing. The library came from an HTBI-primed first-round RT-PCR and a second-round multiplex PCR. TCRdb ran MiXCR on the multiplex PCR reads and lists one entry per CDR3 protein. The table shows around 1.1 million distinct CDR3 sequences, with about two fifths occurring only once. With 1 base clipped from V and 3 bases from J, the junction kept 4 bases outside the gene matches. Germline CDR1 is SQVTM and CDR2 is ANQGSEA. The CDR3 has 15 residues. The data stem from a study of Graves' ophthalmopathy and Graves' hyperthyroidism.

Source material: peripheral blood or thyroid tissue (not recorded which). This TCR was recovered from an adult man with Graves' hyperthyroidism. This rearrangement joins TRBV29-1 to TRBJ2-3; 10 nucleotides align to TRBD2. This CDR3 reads CSVEGTSGITDTQYF. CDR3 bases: TGCAGCGTTGAAGGGACTAGCGGAATAACAGATACGCAGTATTTT.